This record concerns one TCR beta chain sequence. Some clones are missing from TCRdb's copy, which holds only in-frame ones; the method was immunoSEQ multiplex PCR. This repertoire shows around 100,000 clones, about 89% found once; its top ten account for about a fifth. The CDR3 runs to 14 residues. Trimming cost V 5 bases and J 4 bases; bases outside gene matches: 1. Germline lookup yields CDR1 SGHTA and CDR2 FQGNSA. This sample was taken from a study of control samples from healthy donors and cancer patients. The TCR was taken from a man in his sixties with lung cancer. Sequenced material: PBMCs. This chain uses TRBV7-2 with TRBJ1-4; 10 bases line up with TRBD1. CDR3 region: CASSGQGGNEKLFF. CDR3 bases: TGTGCCAGCAGCGGACAGGGGGGTAATGAAAAACTGTTTTTT.